This T cell receptor (beta chain) is drawn from a study of a mutant IDH1 vaccine in newly diagnosed glioma. As for the study in general: In some groups vaccination began 4-6 weeks post-radiotherapy; others received it with temozolomide. Earlier care involved radiotherapy, temozolomide, or both, and the majority received both. General observations from the study: Shifts in the top peripheral T cell clonotypes seemed unrelated to pseudoprogression.

Here immunoSEQ multiplex PCR was the method, and the copy in TCRdb shows in-frame clones only, minus some. The sample has tens of thousands of clones, around three quarters seen once. V was shortened by 1 base and J by 7 bases, with 13 bases between the two germline ends. This CDR3 comprises 14 residues. Germline assignment: CDR1 GTSNPN and CDR2 SVGIG (reference sequence). This clone was found a few times. What it binds is unknown. The time point denotes: week 5, during vaccination. Mutant IDH1 20-mer peptide, at 300 ug, made up each vaccine dose, with topical imiquimod. This clonotype originated in a man aged 40-55 years with glioma. This material consisted of PBMCs, taken from a glioma patient whose treatment included an IDH1 peptide vaccine. The gene calls are TRBV30 and TRBJ1-4; D gene uncertain. CDR3 nucleotides: TGTGCCTGGAGTGATCGAGGGTTGGGTGAAAAACTGTTTTTT. Translation: CAWSDRGLGEKLFF.